Included here is one T cell receptor (beta chain) sequence, with context. Its antigen is not known. Sequenced by immunoSEQ multiplex PCR; TCRdb stores in-frame clones only, minus some. The data show about 180,000 clones, 90% to 95% seen once. The sample comes from a study of T cell responses to AZD1222 COVID-19 vaccine. Study-wide results and caveats: Seropositive at baseline were only 5 or 6 AZD1222 recipients. The study found vaccine-associated CD4 TCRs spanning spike, dominant at 160-218 and 743-854.

The CDR3 totals 12 residues. The germline V and J ends were trimmed by 1 base and 5 bases, with 6 bases remaining between them. The germline V gene has CDR1 LNHNV and CDR2 YYDKDF (reference sequence). Material: peripheral blood, obtained 28 days after the second AZD1222 dose. The V and J genes are TRBV15 and TRBJ2-7, with D hard to call. The clonotype was recovered from an adult who received the AZD1222 COVID-19 vaccine. CDR3 amino acids: CATSRALDEQYF. Written as DNA, the CDR3 is TGTGCCACCAGCAGAGCTCTGGACGAGCAGTACTTC.